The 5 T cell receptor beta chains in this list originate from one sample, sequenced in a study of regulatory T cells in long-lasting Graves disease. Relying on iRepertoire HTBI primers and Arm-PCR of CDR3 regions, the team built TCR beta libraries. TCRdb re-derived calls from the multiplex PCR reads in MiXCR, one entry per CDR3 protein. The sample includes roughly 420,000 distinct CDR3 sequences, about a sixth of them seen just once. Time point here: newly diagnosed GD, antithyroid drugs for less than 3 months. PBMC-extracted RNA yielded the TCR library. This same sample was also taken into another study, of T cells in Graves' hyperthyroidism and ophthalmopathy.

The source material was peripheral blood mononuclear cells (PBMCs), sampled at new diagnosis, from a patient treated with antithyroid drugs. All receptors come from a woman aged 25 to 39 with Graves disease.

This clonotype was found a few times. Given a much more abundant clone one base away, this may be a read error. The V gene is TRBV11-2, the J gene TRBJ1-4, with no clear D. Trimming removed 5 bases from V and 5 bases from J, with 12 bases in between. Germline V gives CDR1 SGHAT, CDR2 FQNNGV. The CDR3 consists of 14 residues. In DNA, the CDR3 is TGTGCCAGCAGCCCGGGCAGTTGGAATGAAAAACTGTTTTTT. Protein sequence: CASSPGSWNEKLFF. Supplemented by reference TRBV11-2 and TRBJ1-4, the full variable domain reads EAGVAQSPRYKIIEKRQSVAFWCNPISGHATLYWYQQILGQGPKLLIQFQNNGVVDDSQLPKDRFSAERLKGVDSTLKIQPAKLEDSAVYLCASSPGSWNEKLFFGSGTQLSVL.

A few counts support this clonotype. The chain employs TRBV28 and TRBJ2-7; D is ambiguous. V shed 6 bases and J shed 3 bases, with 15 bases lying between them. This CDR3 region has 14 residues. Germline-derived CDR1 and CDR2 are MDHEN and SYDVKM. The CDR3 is CASRLPTGGYEQYF. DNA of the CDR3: TGTGCCAGCAGACTCCCTACTGGCGGCTACGAGCAGTACTTC. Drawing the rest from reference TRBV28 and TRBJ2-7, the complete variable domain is DVKVTQSSRYLVKRTGEKVFLECVQDMDHENMFWYRQDPGLGLRLIYFSYDVKMKEKGDIPEGYSVSREKKERFSLILESASTNQTSMYLCASRLPTGGYEQYFGPGTRLTVT.

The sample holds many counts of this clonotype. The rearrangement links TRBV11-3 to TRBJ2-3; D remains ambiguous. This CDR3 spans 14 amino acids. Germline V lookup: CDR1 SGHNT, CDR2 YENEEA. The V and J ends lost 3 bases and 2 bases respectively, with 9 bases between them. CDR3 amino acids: CASSLLFDTDTQYF. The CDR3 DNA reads TGTGCCAGCAGCTTGCTTTTCGACACAGATACGCAGTATTTT.

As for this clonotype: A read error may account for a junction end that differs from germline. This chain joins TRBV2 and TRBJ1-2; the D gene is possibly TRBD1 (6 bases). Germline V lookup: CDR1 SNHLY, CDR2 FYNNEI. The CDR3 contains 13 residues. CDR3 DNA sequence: TGTGCCAGCAGCTCTGGACAGATTTATGTCTACACCTTC. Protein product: CASSSGQIYVYTF.

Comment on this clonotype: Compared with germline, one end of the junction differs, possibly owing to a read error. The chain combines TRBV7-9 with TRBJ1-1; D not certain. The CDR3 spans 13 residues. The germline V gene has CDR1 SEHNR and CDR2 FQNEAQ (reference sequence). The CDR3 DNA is TGTGCCGGCAGCTTCTCCCAGAACACTGAAGCTTTCTTT. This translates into CAGSFSQNTEAFF.